This record covers a single T cell receptor (beta chain). As yet, its antigen is unknown. These data come from a study of CD8 T cells in Susac syndrome. Findings and limits, study-wide: CD4+ repertoires of Susac syndrome patients lacked detectable clonal expansion.

Random hexamers primed reverse transcription of about 0.5 to 1 ug RNA. immunoSEQ multiplex PCR amplified TCR beta CDR3 across 54 Vbeta, 13 Jbeta. MiXCR, applied by TCRdb to the immunoSEQ multiplex PCR reads, yields one record per CDR3 protein. Altogether under 200,000 distinct CDR3 sequences are present, about 91% being singletons, with the ten largest covering over 0.075%. Fulfillment of recently defined diagnostic criteria for definite or probable disease was shown by the patients with Susac syndrome. V was trimmed by 3 bases and J by 7 bases, leaving 12 bases between them. CDR1 is DFQATT, CDR2 SNEGSKA, per germline (reference sequence). This CDR3 spans 12 amino acids.

The TCR was taken from a human donor with Susac syndrome. The sequenced sample consisted of CD4+ T cells from PBMCs. The rearrangement links TRBV20-1 to TRBJ1-1, with D possibly TRBD1 on 6 matching bases. CDR3 in DNA: TGCAGTGCTAGTCAACAGGGAATTGAAGCTTTCTTT. Amino acid sequence: CSASQQGIEAFF.